This TCR beta chain was identified during a study of T cells in Graves' hyperthyroidism and ophthalmopathy. Ten or more counts support this clonotype. Per the germline V gene, CDR1 is MDHEN and CDR2 is SYDVKM. This CDR3 region has 12 residues. With 2 bases removed from V and 8 bases from J, the gap between germline ends came to 9 bases. RNA transcripts gave rise to amplified TCR beta CDR3 regions. During a first-round RT-PCR of the TCR CDR3, the HTBI primer set was used. TCRdb re-derived calls from the multiplex PCR reads in MiXCR, one entry per CDR3 protein. The sample contains more than 450,000 distinct CDR3 sequences, around 20% of which appear only once.

This chain links TRBV28 with TRBJ1-2, with a weak D call TRBD1 (5 bases). This sequence was found in a man aged 35 to 55 with Graves' ophthalmopathy. The sequencing sample was made of blood. The CDR3 coding sequence is TGTGCCAGCAGTTTAAACGGGGGAGGCTACACCTTC. It yields the protein CASSLNGGGYTF.